These T cell receptor beta chains were read from a single sample in a study of blood T cells in healthy people across ages. One entry per CDR3 protein, called by TCRdb with MiXCR from the 5' RACE reads. The sample lists 650,000 to 1,000,000 distinct CDR3 sequences; about 47% were seen once. The sequenced sample was blood. The receptors shown here come from a man older than 75 in good health. Both conserved end residues are part of each CDR3. A D gene is named only where the DNA matches it firmly. Size is stated for part of the rows, as once, few or many counts, or as a class when the clone is expanded.

DNA,CDR3,D,J,V,size
TGCGCCAGCAGCCCTGCTAGCGACGGCTCCCAAGAGACCCAGTACTTC,CASSPASDGSQETQYF,-,TRBJ2-5,TRBV5-1,many
TGTGCCAGCAGCTTGGTTTTGGGGAGTGAGGACTATGGCTACACCTTC,CASSLVLGSEDYGYTF,-,TRBJ1-2,TRBV5-5,-
TGTGCCAGCAGTATGTCCGGGACAGGGGCCTACGAGCAGTACTTC,CASSMSGTGAYEQYF,TRBD1,TRBJ2-7,TRBV2,-
TGTGCCAGCAGCCCGGGACTAGCGGTTACCCACGAGCAGTACTTC,CASSPGLAVTHEQYF,TRBD2,TRBJ2-7,TRBV5-5,-
TGTGCCAGCAGTGGATTAGGACTAGCGGTCACAGATACGCAGTATTTT,CASSGLGLAVTDTQYF,TRBD2,TRBJ2-3,TRBV2,-
TGTGCCAGCAGCCCGGGAGGGGGGAACTCCTACAATGAGCAGTTCTTC,CASSPGGGNSYNEQFF,TRBD2,TRBJ2-1,TRBV7-9,few
TGCAGTGCTAGAGATGTGCCTGGGAGCGGGGCGCCCCAGTTCTTC,CSARDVPGSGAPQFF,TRBD2,TRBJ2-1,TRBV20-1,few
TGTGCCAGCAGTTTTGCGCCCCCCGGCGACGAGCAGTACTTC,CASSFAPPGDEQYF,-,TRBJ2-7,TRBV27,-
TGTGCCAGCAGGACCAGGGAAAGACTGTTTTTT,CASRTRERLFF,-,TRBJ1-4,TRBV2,-
TGCAGCGTTGAGACAGGAGCTAACTATGGCTACACCTTC,CSVETGANYGYTF,-,TRBJ1-2,TRBV29-1,-
TGCAGTCCGACAGGGCAGGGGAACACTGAAGCTTTCTTT,CSPTGQGNTEAFF,TRBD1,TRBJ1-1,TRBV20-1,-
TGTGCCAGCAGCGTGACCACTAGCGGTTATCCCAATGAGCAGTTCTTC,CASSVTTSGYPNEQFF,TRBD2,TRBJ2-1,TRBV9,few
TGCAGCGCCAGGGACAGCGAGCAGTACTTC,CSARDSEQYF,TRBD1,TRBJ2-7,TRBV29-1,-
TGTGCCAGCAGTTTTTTACGGACGGGAGCCAAAAACATTCAGTACTTC,CASSFLRTGAKNIQYF,-,TRBJ2-4,TRBV6-2/TRBV6-3,many
TGTGCCAGCACCGGGGATGGAGGTCGGTCACCCCTCCACTTT,CASTGDGGRSPLHF,-,TRBJ1-6,TRBV6-2/TRBV6-3,-
TGCAGTGCTAGAGATTCAGGCTATCTAGAGACCCAGTACTTC,CSARDSGYLETQYF,-,TRBJ2-5,TRBV20-1,-